This T cell receptor (beta chain) appears in the sequencing data of a study of blood T cell repertoires in COVID-19. Study-level background: COVID-19 samples collected from the United States, Italy and Spain covered acute and convalescent phases. From T cells, B-cell-depleted T cells, or PBMCs came the material, which was cDNA or gDNA.

In the original processing: Scientists estimated how many nucleated cells there were by amplifying reference gene primers. The repertoire was sequenced with immunoSEQ multiplex PCR; TCRdb's copy has only in-frame clones and lacks some. V, J and clone size are those of that table, while D and trimming were read from the DNA. The table has 150,000 to 200,000 clones, roughly 86% seen once. The sequencing input was peripheral blood. This receptor was obtained from a man aged 65 to 79 with acute or convalescent COVID-19.

CDR3 DNA: TGTGCCAGCAGATATTTGGGGGCGCAGCCCAACGCACCAGATACGCAGTATTTT. It yields the protein CASRYLGAQPNAPDTQYF. The chain is built from TRBV28 and TRBJ2-3; tentative D call: TRBD1 (6 bases). V was shortened by 6 bases and J by 4 bases, with 26 bases between the two germline ends. This CDR3 comprises 18 residues. Germline lookup yields CDR1 MDHEN and CDR2 SYDVKM. Combining the CDR3 with reference TRBV28 and TRBJ2-3 gives the whole variable domain DVKVTQSSRYLVKRTGEKVFLECVQDMDHENMFWYRQDPGLGLRLIYFSYDVKMKEKGDIPEGYSVSREKKERFSLILESASTNQTSMYLCASRYLGAQPNAPDTQYFGPGTRLTVL.